In this sample, the clone carrying this T cell receptor (beta chain) turned up many times. CDR1 and CDR2 from the germline V gene are WSHSY and SAAADI. V gave up 8 bases and J gave up 4 bases; unmatched junction bases: 13. CDR3 size: 16 residues. Amplified material comprised TCR beta CDR3 regions derived from RNA transcripts. RT-PCR with HTBI primers came first, then second-round multiplex PCR. TCRdb used MiXCR to reprocess the multiplex PCR reads, holding one entry per CDR3 protein. The sample includes under 350,000 distinct CDR3 sequences, 17% of them seen just once. The data originate from a study of Graves' ophthalmopathy and Graves' hyperthyroidism.

The chain couples TRBV10-2 to TRBJ2-2, with 7 bases aligning to TRBD2. Specimen: peripheral blood. The receptor was isolated from an adult man with Graves' ophthalmopathy. In DNA, the CDR3 is TGCGCCAGCCGTGGGAGGGCCAGTTTTTCCACCGGGGAGCTGTTTTTT. Protein product: CASRGRASFSTGELFF.